These 32 T cell receptor beta chains were all obtained from the same sample, sequenced in a study of cytomegalovirus exposure and HLA in healthy donors. The primer mix had 60 Vbeta and 13 Jbeta primers. Profiled with immunoSEQ multiplex PCR; TCRdb holds only in-frame clones, not every one. The sample shows under 250,000 clones, 75% to 85% of them seen only once. Sequenced sample: PBMCs. The receptor source for this set is a woman aged 45-59 years in good health and CMV-seronegative.

The chain joins TRBV28 to TRBJ1-1; 10 bases are shared with TRBD1. After removal of 1 base from V and 10 bases from J, the junction contained 6 bases not matched to a gene. This CDR3 has 14 amino acids. CDR1 MDHEN and CDR2 SYDVKM come from the germline V gene. The chain's CDR3 is CASSLSDRGPGAFF. In DNA form, the CDR3 reads TGTGCCAGCAGTTTATCCGACAGGGGGCCGGGAGCTTTCTTT.

Worth noting for this clone: One junction end does not reproduce the germline sequence, and a read error may be involved. V is TRBV5-1 and J is TRBJ2-3, with a possible D match to TRBD2 (5 bases). There are 15 residues in the CDR3. Looked up from germline, CDR1 is SGHRS and CDR2 is YFSETQ. CDR3 DNA: TGCGCCAGCAGTTTGGGCAGCGGCCTAAGGGATACGCAGTATTTT. Protein sequence: CASSLGSGLRDTQYF. The whole variable domain, remainder taken from reference TRBV5-1 and TRBJ2-3, is KAGVTQTPRYLIKTRGQQVTLSCSPISGHRSVSWYQQTPGQGLQFLFEYFSETQRNKGNFPGRFSGRQFSNSRSEMNVSTLELGDSALYLCASSLGSGLRDTQYFGPGTRLTVL.

The chain employs TRBV27 and TRBJ2-5; TRBD2 is a possible D gene (6 bases). The DNA end is more similar to TRBJ2-7, so the J call may be wrong. CDR1 MNHEY and CDR2 SMNVEV come from the germline V gene (reference sequence). The CDR3 covers 15 residues. The CDR3 loop is CASSSVSSGSYEQYF. DNA for the CDR3: TGTGCCAGCAGTTCCGTCTCGAGCGGGTCCTACGAGCAGTACTTC.

Points on this clone: At one end, the junction sequence differs from germline, possibly due to a read error. The rearrangement links TRBV7-9 to TRBJ1-1; possible D gene TRBD1, 6 bases. Looked up from germline, CDR1 is SEHNR and CDR2 is FQNEAQ (reference sequence). The CDR3 spans 14 residues. CDR3 in DNA: TGTTCCAGCAGCCAATACCTAGGGGGAGAAATTATCTTCTTT. Translated: CSSSQYLGGEIIFF.

The rearrangement uses TRBV6-1 and TRBJ1-1; possible D gene TRBD1, 5 bases. This CDR3 region has 13 residues. Germline assignment: CDR1 MNHNS and CDR2 SASEGT. V lost 2 bases, J lost 9 bases, and 13 bases lay in between. The CDR3 sequence is CASSEMIGAKAFF. Written as DNA, the CDR3 is TGTGCCAGCAGTGAAATGATAGGGGCCAAAGCTTTCTTT.

Note on this clone: One end of the junction fails to match germline, which may point to a read error. V usage is TRBV7-8 and J usage is TRBJ2-5; 10 positions agree with TRBD1. Germline V gene data show CDR1 as SGHVS and CDR2 as FQNEAQ. The CDR3 spans 13 residues. The CDR3 region has the DNA TGTGCCAGCAGCCTCACGGGGGGACAGGGGAGGGACTTC. Residues: CASSLTGGQGRDF.

This clone was seen only a few times. V usage is TRBV5-8 and J usage is TRBJ1-2; 8 bases map to TRBD1. This CDR3 region has 14 residues. CDR1 is SGHTS, CDR2 YDEGEE, per germline. V shed 4 bases and J 4 bases; nucleotides not matched to a gene: 6. This CDR3 reads CASSAGDRPYGYTF. Written as DNA, the CDR3 is TGTGCCAGCAGCGCGGGGGACAGGCCCTATGGCTACACCTTC. Full variable domain (rest looked up from reference TRBV5-8 and TRBJ1-2): EAGVTQSPTHLIKTRGQQATLRCSPISGHTSVYWYQQALGLGLQFLLWYDEGEERNRGNFPPRFSGRQFPNYSSELNVNALELEDSALYLCASSAGDRPYGYTFGSGTRLTVV.

The chain links TRBV5-4 to TRBJ2-1; D might be TRBD2 (6 bases). The CDR3 is 15 amino acids. Trimming shortened V by 4 bases and J by 9 bases, and 20 bases separated the two germline ends. Per germline, CDR1 SGHNT and CDR2 YYREEE (reference sequence). CDR3 protein: CASSPEQLRRAEQFF. The CDR3 DNA is TGTGCCAGCAGCCCGGAGCAACTACGGAGGGCTGAGCAGTTCTTC.

This sequence joins TRBV5-1 and TRBJ2-7; D is unresolved. This CDR3 has 14 residues. Germline V lookup: CDR1 SGHRS, CDR2 YFSETQ. V lost 4 bases, J lost 0 bases, and 11 bases lay in between. DNA of the CDR3: TGCGCCAGCAGCCCTGGAGACCGCTCCTACGAGCAGTACTTC. Protein sequence: CASSPGDRSYEQYF.

The chain joins TRBV28 to TRBJ1-5, with 8 bases identical to TRBD1. The J segment lost 2 bases and the V segment lost 6 bases, leaving 6 bases of the junction unmatched. Germline lookup yields CDR1 MDHEN and CDR2 SYDVKM. The CDR3 consists of 15 residues. CDR3 residues: CASRPVTGGNQPQHF. DNA of the CDR3: TGTGCCAGCAGACCTGTGACAGGGGGCAATCAGCCCCAGCATTTT.

V and J are TRBV10-3 and TRBJ2-7; D not resolved. The CDR3 runs to 13 residues. Looked up from germline, CDR1 is ENHRY and CDR2 is SYGVKD. The germline V and J ends were trimmed by 0 bases and 1 base, with 4 bases remaining between them. CDR3 residues: CAISESISYEQYF. The CDR3 nucleotides are TGTGCCATCAGTGAGTCAATATCCTACGAGCAGTACTTC.

This chain joins TRBV2 and TRBJ2-6, with TRBD2 matching over 7 bases. CDR1 SNHLY and CDR2 FYNNEI come from the germline V gene. V dropped 7 bases and J dropped 4; count of bases not matched to a gene: 4. The CDR3 totals 14 residues. As DNA, the CDR3 is TGTGCCAGCAATGGGGAGGGAGGGGCCAACGTCCTGACTTTC. Translating it yields CASNGEGGANVLTF.

The chain has TRBV30 and TRBJ1-3, with 7 bases that match TRBD1. CDR3 size: 14 residues. Germline CDR1 and CDR2: GTSNPN and SVGIG (reference sequence). Trimming took 8 bases from V and 3 from J; bases not matched to a gene: 10. The CDR3 here is CASLQGTLGNTIYF. The CDR3 DNA reads as TGTGCCAGTTTACAGGGGACCCTTGGAAACACCATATATTTT.

This clone occurred a few times. This chain uses TRBV9 with TRBJ2-7, with D maybe TRBD2 (6 bases). Germline CDR1 is SGDLS and CDR2 is YYNGEE. The V end was cut by 2 bases, the J end by 7 bases, with 22 bases between. The CDR3 contains 16 residues. This CDR3 is CASSVGGGRVAREQYF. CDR3 in DNA: TGTGCCAGCAGCGTGGGGGGTGGGCGGGTAGCACGGGAGCAGTACTTC.

This chain links TRBV5-3 with TRBJ1-5; the D gene is possibly TRBD1 (5 bases). TRBV5-3 is recorded as an ORF, its role being uncertain. Between the trimmed V and J ends, which lost 2 bases and 2 bases, there was a span of 8 bases. This CDR3 has 14 amino acids. CDR3 sequence (DNA): TGTGCCAGAAGCTTTTTAGGGGGCAATCAGCCCCAGCATTTT. Protein: CARSFLGGNQPQHF.

The gene calls are TRBV18 and TRBJ1-2; D call uncertain. V was clipped by 2 bases and J by 4 bases, with 8 bases between them. Looked up from germline, CDR1 is KGHSH and CDR2 is LQKENI. The CDR3 covers 13 residues. The CDR3 sequence: CASSPDQVYGYTF. The CDR3 DNA follows: TGTGCCAGCTCACCAGACCAGGTCTATGGCTACACCTTC.

The chain employs TRBV7-8 and TRBJ2-5; D is perhaps TRBD2 (5 bases). With 4 bases removed from V and 2 bases from J, the gap between germline ends came to 14 bases. This CDR3 contains 15 residues. Germline-derived CDR1 and CDR2 are SGHVS and FQNEAQ. CDR3 nucleotides: TGTGCCAGCAGCTCGAACGTGGGGAGACAAGAGACCCAGTACTTC. Translated, it gives CASSSNVGRQETQYF.

This rearrangement joins TRBV6-4 to TRBJ2-1; 9 positions agree with TRBD2. From germline, CDR1 is MRHNA and CDR2 SNTAGT. The CDR3 is made up of 18 amino acids. V trimming: 0 bases; J trimming: 0 bases; junction bases outside the gene matches: 6. The CDR3 loop is CASSDSRLAGSSYNEQFF. CDR3 coding DNA: TGTGCCAGCAGTGACTCACGGCTAGCGGGGAGCTCCTACAATGAGCAGTTCTTC.

The V call is TRBV7-8, the J call TRBJ1-5; 9 bases fit TRBD1. V was clipped by 5 bases and J by 5 bases; unmatched bases: 16. The CDR3 sequence is 18 residues long. Germline loops: CDR1 SGHVS, CDR2 FQNEAQ. The CDR3 loop is CASSRGAGQGRRDQPQHF. The CDR3 DNA reads as TGTGCCAGCAGCCGCGGAGCTGGACAGGGGCGGAGGGATCAGCCCCAGCATTTT. Full variable domain (remainder filled in from reference TRBV7-8 and TRBJ1-5): GAGVSQSPRYKVAKRGQDVALRCDPISGHVSLFWYQQALGQGPEFLTYFQNEAQLDKSGLPSDRFFAERPEGSVSTLKIQRTQQEDSAVYLCASSRGAGQGRRDQPQHFGDGTRLSIL.

The genes are TRBV27 and TRBJ1-1; TRBD1 might be the D (6 bases). The CDR3 has 13 amino acids. V shed 6 bases and J shed 0 bases, with 8 bases lying between them. CDR1 MNHEY and CDR2 SMNVEV come from the germline V gene (reference sequence). The CDR3 DNA reads as TGTGCCAGCAGGGACAGTTTGAACACTGAAGCTTTCTTT. Its protein is CASRDSLNTEAFF.

V gene TRBV7-9 combines with J gene TRBJ1-6, with D perhaps TRBD1 (5 bases). This CDR3 has 14 residues. The germline gives CDR1 SEHNR, CDR2 FQNEAQ (reference sequence). The V end lost 6 bases, the J end lost 10 bases, and 16 bases lay between the germline ends. The CDR3, as DNA: TGTGCCAGCAGTTCCGCCAGGGTAGCCTCACCCCTCCACTTT. As protein: CASSSARVASPLHF.

The CDR3 DNA follows: TGCGCCAGCAGCCAAGATCGGACAACCCAAGAGACCCAGTACTTC. It codes for CASSQDRTTQETQYF. The rearrangement uses TRBV4-1 and TRBJ2-5; D is possibly TRBD1 (5 bases). The CDR3 sequence is 15 residues long. CDR1 is MGHRA, CDR2 YSYEKL, per germline. The V gene lost 0 bases and the J gene lost 1 base, with 9 bases spanning the gap.

The DNA for the CDR3 is TGCGCCAGCAGCTTGGGGACAGGGGCCACCGGGGAGCTGTTTTTT. Its protein is CASSLGTGATGELFF. The chain couples TRBV5-1 to TRBJ2-2, with 9 bases matching TRBD1. The length of the CDR3 is 15 residues. In germline, CDR1 is SGHRS, CDR2 YFSETQ. The V segment lost 0 bases and the J segment 4 bases; nucleotides outside the gene matches: 1.

The chain is built from TRBV15 and TRBJ1-2; D is perhaps TRBD1 (5 bases). This CDR3 comprises 13 residues. In germline, CDR1 is LNHNV, CDR2 YYDKDF (reference sequence). Trimming shortened V by 0 bases and J by 8 bases, and 10 bases separated the two germline ends. In DNA form, the CDR3 reads TGTGCCACCAGCAGAGATACGGGGGGAGGCTACACCTTC. Encoded protein: CATSRDTGGGYTF.

This chain connects TRBV28 to TRBJ2-7; D not resolved. The CDR3 is made up of 11 amino acids. Trimming removed 6 bases from V and 3 bases from J, with 6 bases in between. Germline V lookup: CDR1 MDHEN, CDR2 SYDVKM. CDR3 sequence reads: CASSPGYEQYF. Written as DNA, the CDR3 is TGTGCCAGCAGCCCGGGCTACGAGCAGTACTTC.

The J gene is TRBJ2-3, the V gene TRBV5-6; 9 bases are shared with TRBD1. From germline, CDR1 is SGHDT and CDR2 YYEEEE. The ends lost 4 bases at V and 0 bases at J; junction bases unmatched: 3. This CDR3 comprises 15 residues. The CDR3 here is CASSGGTGSTDTQYF. In nucleotides, the CDR3 is TGTGCCAGCAGCGGGGGGACAGGGAGCACAGATACGCAGTATTTT.

With regard to this clone: The sample has other DNA sequences that encode this CDR3 too. The chain combines TRBV7-2 with TRBJ2-3; the D is unclear. Trimming cost V 1 base and J 1 base, with 3 bases left between them. Germline assignment: CDR1 SGHTA and CDR2 FQGNSA. The CDR3 is made up of 13 amino acids. In nucleotides, the CDR3 is TGTGCCAGCAGCTTAGGAGGCACAGATACGCAGTATTTT. It yields the protein CASSLGGTDTQYF.

The J gene is TRBJ2-5, the V gene TRBV27; D may be TRBD2 (5 bases). Trimming left V 4 bases short and J 2 bases short, with 5 bases between. The CDR3 length is 12 residues. Germline V gene data show CDR1 as MNHEY and CDR2 as SMNVEV (reference sequence). Here the CDR3 DNA reads TGTGCCAGCAGTTGGGAGCAAGAGACCCAGTACTTC. Translated, it gives CASSWEQETQYF.

V gene TRBV2 combines with J gene TRBJ1-4; D gene ambiguous. Trimming removed 1 base from V and 2 bases from J, with 8 bases in between. The CDR3 is made up of 15 amino acids. Germline V lookup: CDR1 SNHLY, CDR2 FYNNEI. Here the CDR3 DNA reads TGTGCCAGCAGTGAAGGAGGAATGACTAATGAAAAACTGTTTTTT. It codes for CASSEGGMTNEKLFF.

The chain carries TRBV19 and TRBJ1-5, with 7 positions matching TRBD1. Germline assignment: CDR1 LNHDA and CDR2 SQIVND (reference sequence). The CDR3 runs 14 residues. J lost 3 bases, V lost 5 bases, and 4 bases had no gene match. The CDR3 loop reads CASSVGQNNQPQHF. The CDR3 DNA sequence: TGTGCCAGTAGTGTGGGACAGAACAATCAGCCCCAGCATTTT.

In regard to this clone: This sample also contains other DNA sequences that code for the same CDR3. The chain employs TRBV28 and TRBJ2-7; D is perhaps TRBD1 (7 bases). Trimming shortened V by 2 bases and J by 7 bases, and 9 bases separated the two germline ends. From germline, CDR1 is MDHEN and CDR2 SYDVKM. The CDR3 covers 12 residues. The CDR3 sequence: CASSLAGGEQYF. For the CDR3, the DNA is TGTGCCAGCAGTTTAGCAGGGGGGGAGCAGTACTTC.

A single count supports this clone. The genes are TRBV6-1 and TRBJ2-6; a weak D match, TRBD2 (6 bases). This CDR3 contains 17 residues. The germline V gene has CDR1 MNHNS and CDR2 SASEGT. V was pared by 6 bases and J by 0 bases, with 15 bases between. Written as DNA, the CDR3 is TGTGCCAGCAGCGAACCGGGACTCCACTCTGGGGCCAACGTCCTGACTTTC. This encodes CASSEPGLHSGANVLTF.